Following are 14 T cell receptor beta chains from one sample sequenced in a study of blood T cell repertoires in COVID-19. The assay was immunoSEQ multiplex PCR, and TCRdb's table has in-frame clones only and misses some. The table shows about 84,000 clones, with 60% to 75% occurring only once. Sequencing was done on a sample of peripheral blood. The receptor set was obtained from a man aged 45-65 years with active or convalescent COVID-19.

CDR3 DNA: TGTGCCAGCAGACTAGCGGACAGGGGAGAGACCCAGTACTTC. This encodes CASRLADRGETQYF. The chain carries TRBV7-8 and TRBJ2-5; TRBD1 might be the D (9 bases). CDR1 and CDR2 (germline): SGHVS, FQNEAQ. The V and J ends lost 6 bases and 4 bases respectively, with 15 bases between them. The CDR3 is made up of 14 amino acids.

The chain combines TRBV19 with TRBJ2-5; the D gene is possibly TRBD2 (6 bases). The CDR3 runs to 16 residues. Germline-derived CDR1 and CDR2 are LNHDA and SQIVND (reference sequence). The ends were cut back, 5 bases at V and 5 bases at J, with 21 bases in the middle. This CDR3 reads CASSWGELRVGETQYF. In DNA form, the CDR3 reads TGTGCCAGTAGTTGGGGGGAATTGCGCGTCGGGGAGACCCAGTACTTC.

V is TRBV19 and J is TRBJ1-6; TRBD1 matches 8 bases. There are 14 residues in the CDR3. V lost 7 bases to trimming and J lost 8 bases; unmatched junction nucleotides: 7. Germline V gene sequence: CDR1 LNHDA, CDR2 SQIVND (reference sequence). CDR3 loop: CASTLDRGDSPLHF. DNA for the CDR3: TGTGCCAGTACCCTCGACAGGGGTGATTCACCCCTCCACTTT.

The V and J genes are TRBV24-1 and TRBJ2-1, with TRBD2 identical over 10 bases. The germline V gene has CDR1 KGHDR and CDR2 SFDVKD. This CDR3 comprises 15 residues. V lost 7 bases, J lost 7 bases, and 9 bases stayed unmatched. The CDR3 nucleotides are TGTGCCACCAGCAAGGGAGCGGGGGGGCCTAATGAGCAGTTCTTC. Protein: CATSKGAGGPNEQFF.

This rearrangement joins TRBV5-1 to TRBJ2-5; 7 bases fit TRBD2. The CDR3 extends over 16 amino acids. Germline V gene data show CDR1 as SGHRS and CDR2 as YFSETQ. The V gene end was trimmed by 4 bases and the J gene end by 1 base; junction bases not matched to a gene: 10. The CDR3 here is CASSPWAAGTQETQYF. Written as DNA, the CDR3 is TGCGCCAGCAGCCCGTGGGCAGCGGGGACCCAAGAGACCCAGTACTTC.

A note on this clone: This specimen includes other DNA sequences encoding the same CDR3. The rearrangement joins TRBV7-9 to TRBJ1-2; 11 bases line up with TRBD1. CDR1 and CDR2 from the germline V gene are SEHNR and FQNEAQ (reference sequence). This CDR3 spans 14 amino acids. After removal of 3 bases from V and 8 bases from J, the junction contained 5 bases not matched to a gene. CDR3 DNA: TGTGCCAGCAGCTTTGGACAGGGGGCGAGGGGCTACACCTTC. This sequence encodes CASSFGQGARGYTF.

This clone was observed a few times. J is TRBJ2-3 and V is TRBV15; no clear D gene. The V end was cut by 3 bases, the J end by 5 bases, with 18 bases between. CDR1 is LNHNV and CDR2 is YYDKDF in the germline V gene (reference sequence). The CDR3 sequence is 16 residues long. CDR3 sequence: CATSSLLRVSEDTQYF. The CDR3 DNA reads as TGTGCCACCAGCAGTCTCCTTCGGGTTAGTGAAGATACGCAGTATTTT.

V is TRBV11-2 and J is TRBJ1-1, with D tentatively TRBD1 (5 bases). In germline, CDR1 is SGHAT, CDR2 FQNNGV. Trimming cost V 5 bases and J 3 bases, with 19 bases left between them. The CDR3 runs 16 residues. CDR3 amino acids: CASSVSLGTRYTEAFF. The CDR3, as DNA: TGTGCCAGCAGCGTCAGCCTCGGGACTCGTTACACTGAAGCTTTCTTT.

This clone was seen more than once but under ten times. The V gene is TRBV19, the J gene TRBJ1-2; D perhaps matches TRBD1 (6 bases). Germline V lookup: CDR1 LNHDA, CDR2 SQIVND (reference sequence). The CDR3 is 15 residues long. V lost 6 bases, J lost 8 bases, and 22 bases lay in between. CDR3: CASRGQRTEPGGYTF. In DNA form, the CDR3 reads TGTGCCAGTAGGGGCCAGAGGACAGAGCCTGGGGGCTACACCTTC.

The chain combines TRBV3-1 (or the pseudogene TRBV3-2) with TRBJ2-5, with a tentative D call TRBD1 (5 bases). Between the trimmed V and J ends, which lost 4 bases and 0 bases, there was a span of 12 bases. The CDR3 is made up of 15 amino acids. The germline V gene encodes CDR1 LGHDT and CDR2 YNNKEL (reference sequence). In nucleotides, the CDR3 is TGTGCCAGCAGCCCCCTATCAGGGTACCAAGAGACCCAGTACTTC. Protein sequence: CASSPLSGYQETQYF.

This chain joins TRBV24-1 and TRBJ1-5; 8 nucleotides align to TRBD1. There are 16 residues in the CDR3. The J segment lost 6 bases and the V segment lost 4 bases, leaving 10 bases of the junction unmatched. Germline V gene lookup returns CDR1 KGHDR and CDR2 SFDVKD. Here the CDR3 DNA reads TGTGCCACCAGTGACCCTGGACAGGGTGGTGGTCAGCCCCAGCATTTT. Its translation: CATSDPGQGGGQPQHF.

V usage is TRBV27 and J usage is TRBJ1-2; tentatively, D is TRBD1 (5 bases). V lost 4 bases to trimming and J lost 2 bases, with 8 bases between them. The germline V gene encodes CDR1 MNHEY and CDR2 SMNVEV (reference sequence). The CDR3 runs 13 residues. DNA of the CDR3: TGTGCCAGCAGTTATGACAGCAACTATGGCTACACCTTC. It codes for CASSYDSNYGYTF.

The V gene is TRBV7-2, the J gene TRBJ2-5; 13 positions match TRBD2. Trimming at V came to 4 bases and at J to 1 base, leaving 3 bases not matched to a gene. The CDR3 totals 16 residues. Germline loops: CDR1 SGHTA, CDR2 FQGNSA. CDR3 nucleotides: TGTGCCAGCAGCTGGACTAGCGGGGGCCCCCAAGAGACCCAGTACTTC. This encodes CASSWTSGGPQETQYF.

J is TRBJ2-3 and V is TRBV10-2; 8 nucleotides match TRBD1. Germline V lookup: CDR1 WSHSY, CDR2 SAAADI. The junction had 10 bases not matched to a gene; V was cut back by 2 bases and J by 6 bases. The length of the CDR3 is 16 residues. The CDR3 sequence: CASSETGQGVSDTQYF. The CDR3, as DNA: TGCGCCAGCAGTGAGACCGGACAGGGCGTCTCGGATACGCAGTATTTT.